The sequence of this TCR beta chain was determined in a study of blood T cells in healthy people across ages. This clonotype was recorded a few times. Through a sample-barcoded 5' primer and a J-beta primer mix, a second PCR was run for about 6 to 12 cycles. One entry per CDR3 protein, called by TCRdb with MiXCR from the 5' RACE reads. The sample has some 1.4 million distinct CDR3 sequences, about 43% seen once. Per the germline V gene, CDR1 is SGDLS and CDR2 is YYNGEE. This CDR3 comprises 16 residues. V gave up 3 bases and J gave up 0 bases; unmatched junction bases: 4. This clonotype originated in a woman younger than 30 in good health. The sample consisted of blood. This chain links TRBV9 with TRBJ2-2; TRBD2 agrees at 8 bases. The CDR3 coding sequence is TGTGCCAGCAGCGGAGCGGGGGCATCGAACACCGGGGAGCTGTTTTTT. This sequence encodes CASSGAGASNTGELFF. The variable domain in full, with the rest retrieved from reference TRBV9 and TRBJ2-2, is DSGVTQTPKHLITATGQRVTLRCSPRSGDLSVYWYQQSLDQGLQFLIQYYNGEERAKGNILERFSAQQFPDLHSELNLSSLELGDSALYFCASSGAGASNTGELFFGEGSRLTVL.